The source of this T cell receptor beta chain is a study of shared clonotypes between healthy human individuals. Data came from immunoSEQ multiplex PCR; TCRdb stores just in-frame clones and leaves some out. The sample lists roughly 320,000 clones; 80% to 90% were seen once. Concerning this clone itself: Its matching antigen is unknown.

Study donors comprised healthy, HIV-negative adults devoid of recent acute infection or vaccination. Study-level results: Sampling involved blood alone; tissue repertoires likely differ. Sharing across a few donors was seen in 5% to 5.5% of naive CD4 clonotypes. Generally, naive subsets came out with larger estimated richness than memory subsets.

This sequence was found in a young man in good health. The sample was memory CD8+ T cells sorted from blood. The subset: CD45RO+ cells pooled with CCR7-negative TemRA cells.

CDR3 loop: CASSTLRGSTDTQYF. Here the CDR3 DNA reads TGTGCCAGCAGTACCCTGCGGGGGAGCACAGATACGCAGTATTTT. The V call is TRBV28, the J call TRBJ2-3, with 7 positions matching TRBD2. This CDR3 has 15 amino acids. The germline gives CDR1 MDHEN, CDR2 SYDVKM. The V segment lost 5 bases and the J segment 0 bases; nucleotides outside the gene matches: 5.